The 9 T cell receptor beta chains below all came from one sample that was sequenced in a study of vaccination effects on CD4 cells after COVID-19. Clones were read by immunoSEQ multiplex PCR, and TCRdb kept only the in-frame ones, dropping some. The repertoire holds under 45,000 clones, 65% to 80% seen once, with 2.5% to 3% in the top ten. Their recognized antigens are unknown. Antigen-specific CD4+ T cells expanded by the ViraFEST assay with viral peptide pools were then sequenced. On day 10 of culture, CD4+ T cells were separated out. In the vaccine recipients, nucleocapsid antibodies were negative and there was no prior SARS-CoV-2 infection. The sample here was CD4+ T cells from PBMCs cultured with HCoV-NL63 spike peptides, taken before COVID-19 vaccination. The receptor source for this set is a human donor who received a COVID-19 vaccine.

The chain links TRBV7-2 to TRBJ2-5, with D unclear. The CDR3 contains 14 residues. In germline, CDR1 is SGHTA, CDR2 FQGNSA. Trimming stripped 6 bases from V and 1 base from J, with 12 bases between. CDR3 in amino acids: CASSQGLPQETQYF. The CDR3 DNA follows: TGTGCCAGCAGTCAAGGGCTACCCCAAGAGACCCAGTACTTC.

V and J are TRBV29-1 and TRBJ1-2, with D tentatively TRBD1 (6 bases). The V gene's germline CDR1 is SQVTM and CDR2 ANQGSEA. The CDR3 runs 14 residues. Deletions cut 3 bases from V and 0 bases from J, with 11 bases between. The CDR3 region is CSVDRDTANYGYTF. The CDR3 DNA reads as TGCAGCGTTGACAGGGACACCGCTAACTATGGCTACACCTTC.

The chain couples TRBV5-1 to TRBJ2-1; 7 bases are a match to TRBD1. The germline gives CDR1 SGHRS, CDR2 YFSETQ. The CDR3 sequence is 15 residues long. The junction had 4 bases not matched to a gene; V was cut back by 1 base and J by 3 bases. CDR3 bases: TGCGCCAGCAGCTTGACAGGGGATAGCTACAATGAGCAGTTCTTC. Translated, it gives CASSLTGDSYNEQFF.

The J gene is TRBJ1-6, the V gene TRBV7-9, with no clear D. Between the trimmed V and J ends, which lost 1 base and 4 bases, there was a span of 11 bases. In germline, CDR1 is SEHNR, CDR2 FQNEAQ (reference sequence). The CDR3 runs 16 residues. The CDR3 region is CASSLDSTAYNSPLHF. The DNA for the CDR3 is TGTGCCAGCAGCTTAGATAGCACGGCGTATAATTCACCCCTCCACTTT.

The CDR3 nucleotides read TGTGCCAGCAGTTCGGACGGGAACACTGAAGCTTTCTTT. Its translation: CASSSDGNTEAFF. The chain recombines TRBV6-6 with TRBJ1-1; D ambiguous. The CDR3 sequence is 13 residues long. Trimming took off 4 bases at V and 1 base at J, with 7 bases between the two ends. CDR1 and CDR2 (germline): MNHNY, SVGAGI (reference sequence).

This clone was observed a few times. The rearrangement links TRBV5-5 to TRBJ2-2; TRBD1 might be the D (5 bases). Trimming removed 1 base from V and 6 bases from J, with 10 bases in between. Germline V gene data show CDR1 as SGHKS and CDR2 as YYEKEE (reference sequence). The CDR3 is 14 residues long. The CDR3 region is CASSLSGYAGELFF. The CDR3 DNA sequence: TGTGCCAGCAGCTTGTCAGGGTACGCCGGGGAGCTGTTTTTT.

J is TRBJ2-1 and V is TRBV7-2; D may match TRBD1 or TRBD2 (8 bases each). There are 19 residues in the CDR3. Germline lookup yields CDR1 SGHTA and CDR2 FQGNSA. Trimming cost V 2 bases and J 3 bases, with 23 bases left between them. For the CDR3, the DNA is TGTGCCAGCAGCTTAAAAGGGACAGGAGGACTAGCTATCTACAATGAGCAGTTCTTC. Its translation: CASSLKGTGGLAIYNEQFF.

This chain connects TRBV5-8 to TRBJ1-3; D is possibly TRBD1 (6 bases). Trimming removed 6 bases at V and 2 bases at J, with 12 bases between. Germline V CDR1 and CDR2: SGHTS, YDEGEE. This CDR3 is built from 14 residues. The chain's CDR3 is CASTLRGAGNTIYF. CDR3 in DNA: TGTGCCAGCACCCTGAGGGGGGCTGGAAACACCATATATTTT.

The chain has TRBV6-5 and TRBJ1-2, with TRBD1 identical over 10 bases. With V trimmed by 6 bases and J by 7 bases, 5 bases remained unmatched. CDR3 size: 13 residues. Germline V lookup: CDR1 MNHEY, CDR2 SVGAGI. In DNA, the CDR3 is TGTGCCAGCAGAGAGACAGGGGGCGGTGGCTACACCTTC. It is translated as CASRETGGGGYTF.